A selection of T cell receptor beta chains follows, all from one sample in a study of cytomegalovirus exposure and HLA in healthy donors. Measured with immunoSEQ multiplex PCR; TCRdb has only the in-frame clones, and not every one. The top ten clones hold approximately 23% of a sample with some 110,000 clones, approximately 82% of them seen once. The material sequenced was PBMCs. The receptor source for this set is a man under 40 in good health and CMV-seropositive. Each CDR3 is given with its conserved first and last residue. Each record gives: J gene, clone size, D gene, V gene, CDR3 protein, CDR3 DNA. The D gene is left open where the match is weak. Size is stated for part of the rows, as once, few or many counts, or as a class when the clone is expanded.

j_call: TRBJ1-6
clone_size: .
d_call: TRBD1
v_call: TRBV28
cdr3_aa: CASSHPRTGSPLHF
cdr3_nt: TGTGCCAGCAGCCACCCCAGGACAGGGTCACCCCTCCACTTT

j_call: TRBJ2-1
clone_size: .
d_call: .
v_call: TRBV5-4
cdr3_aa: CASSTNLVYGRPGEQFF
cdr3_nt: TGTGCCAGCAGCACGAACCTGGTATATGGTCGACCAGGTGAGCAGTTCTTC

j_call: TRBJ2-3
clone_size: .
d_call: .
v_call: TRBV19
cdr3_aa: CASSKLADTQYF
cdr3_nt: TGTGCCAGTAGTAAGCTGGCAGATACGCAGTATTTT

j_call: TRBJ1-2
clone_size: .
d_call: TRBD1
v_call: TRBV2
cdr3_aa: CASTSTLGQRYGYTF
cdr3_nt: TGTGCCAGCACCTCAACTCTGGGACAGCGTTATGGCTACACCTTC

j_call: TRBJ2-2
clone_size: .
d_call: .
v_call: TRBV30
cdr3_aa: CAWSVFRGYRNTGELFF
cdr3_nt: TGTGCCTGGAGTGTATTCCGGGGGTATCGGAACACCGGGGAGCTGTTTTTT

j_call: TRBJ1-5
clone_size: .
d_call: .
v_call: TRBV28
cdr3_aa: CASSTYSNQPQHF
cdr3_nt: TGTGCCAGCAGTACATATAGCAATCAGCCCCAGCATTTT

j_call: TRBJ2-7
clone_size: .
d_call: .
v_call: TRBV6-5
cdr3_aa: CASSYSRSSYEQYF
cdr3_nt: TGTGCCAGCAGTTACTCAAGGAGCTCCTACGAGCAGTACTTC

j_call: TRBJ2-7
clone_size: .
d_call: TRBD2
v_call: TRBV10-3
cdr3_aa: CAISLGLLSEQYF
cdr3_nt: TGTGCCATCAGTTTGGGACTATTAAGCGAGCAGTACTTC

j_call: TRBJ1-5
clone_size: .
d_call: .
v_call: TRBV18
cdr3_aa: CASSPPGEGGQPQHF
cdr3_nt: TGTGCCAGCTCACCACCCGGGGAGGGGGGTCAGCCCCAGCATTTT

j_call: TRBJ2-3
clone_size: .
d_call: .
v_call: TRBV10-3
cdr3_aa: CAISLTRTSTDTQYF
cdr3_nt: TGTGCCATCAGCCTAACTAGGACTAGCACAGATACGCAGTATTTT

j_call: TRBJ1-3
clone_size: .
d_call: TRBD1
v_call: TRBV6-5
cdr3_aa: CASRGGISSGNTIYF
cdr3_nt: TGTGCCAGCAGAGGGGGCATAAGTTCTGGAAACACCATATATTTT

j_call: TRBJ1-2
clone_size: .
d_call: TRBD1
v_call: TRBV6-5
cdr3_aa: CASSYSRDRGLGYTF
cdr3_nt: TGTGCCAGCAGTTACTCGAGGGACAGGGGGCTTGGCTACACCTTC

j_call: TRBJ2-3
clone_size: .
d_call: TRBD2
v_call: TRBV5-1
cdr3_aa: CASSPPGLAGNTDTQYF
cdr3_nt: TGCGCCAGCAGCCCGCCGGGACTAGCGGGGAATACAGATACGCAGTATTTT

j_call: TRBJ2-4
clone_size: .
d_call: TRBD2
v_call: TRBV18
cdr3_aa: CASSPSRREGPGGAKNIQYF
cdr3_nt: TGTGCCAGCTCACCAAGTAGGCGGGAGGGTCCGGGGGGAGCCAAAAACATTCAGTACTTC

j_call: TRBJ1-3
clone_size: .
d_call: .
v_call: TRBV6-6
cdr3_aa: CASSYSTGSGNTIYF
cdr3_nt: TGTGCCAGCAGTTACTCGACCGGGTCTGGAAACACCATATATTTT

j_call: TRBJ1-6
clone_size: .
d_call: .
v_call: TRBV15
cdr3_aa: CATSRDFFRNNSPLHF
cdr3_nt: TGTGCCACCAGCAGAGATTTCTTTCGTAATAATTCACCCCTCCACTTT

j_call: TRBJ1-2
clone_size: .
d_call: .
v_call: TRBV27
cdr3_aa: CASSLQGNYGYTF
cdr3_nt: TGTGCCAGCAGTTTACAGGGGAACTATGGCTACACCTTC

j_call: TRBJ1-1
clone_size: .
d_call: TRBD1
v_call: TRBV27
cdr3_aa: CATRRGRQYTEAFF
cdr3_nt: TGTGCCACTAGGAGGGGGCGACAGTACACTGAAGCTTTCTTT

j_call: TRBJ1-2
clone_size: .
d_call: TRBD1
v_call: TRBV18
cdr3_aa: CASSPTGRGYTF
cdr3_nt: TGTGCCAGCTCACCGACAGGGAGAGGCTACACCTTC

j_call: TRBJ2-3
clone_size: .
d_call: .
v_call: TRBV19
cdr3_aa: CASSNSRTDTQYF
cdr3_nt: TGTGCCAGTAGTAACAGCAGGACAGATACGCAGTATTTT

j_call: TRBJ1-2
clone_size: .
d_call: TRBD1
v_call: TRBV27
cdr3_aa: CAIRDRGNYGYTF
cdr3_nt: TGTGCCATCCGGGACAGGGGAAACTATGGCTACACCTTC

j_call: TRBJ1-2
clone_size: .
d_call: TRBD1
v_call: TRBV7-6
cdr3_aa: CASSLGQGGNYGYTF
cdr3_nt: TGTGCCAGCAGCTTAGGTCAGGGGGGCAACTATGGCTACACCTTC

j_call: TRBJ2-7
clone_size: .
d_call: .
v_call: TRBV6-5
cdr3_aa: CASSYSTARTYEQYF
cdr3_nt: TGTGCCAGCAGTTACTCGACCGCCAGGACCTACGAGCAGTACTTC

j_call: TRBJ1-5
clone_size: .
d_call: TRBD1
v_call: TRBV2
cdr3_aa: CASSPGQGRDQPQHF
cdr3_nt: TGTGCCAGCAGTCCGGGACAGGGGAGAGATCAGCCCCAGCATTTT

j_call: TRBJ2-5
clone_size: .
d_call: .
v_call: TRBV5-1
cdr3_aa: CASRPGGRETQYF
cdr3_nt: TGCGCCAGCAGACCCGGGGGGCGGGAGACCCAGTACTTC

j_call: TRBJ2-5
clone_size: once
d_call: TRBD2
v_call: TRBV27
cdr3_aa: CASRLSGTNYKRYF
cdr3_nt: TGTGCCAGCAGACTTAGCGGGACTAATTATAAACGGTACTTC

j_call: TRBJ2-1
clone_size: .
d_call: TRBD1
v_call: TRBV5-1
cdr3_aa: CASSSRQGARSYNEQFF
cdr3_nt: TGCGCCAGCAGCTCGAGACAGGGGGCGAGGTCCTACAATGAGCAGTTCTTC

j_call: TRBJ1-2
clone_size: .
d_call: .
v_call: TRBV30
cdr3_aa: CAWARLPTNYGYTF
cdr3_nt: TGTGCCTGGGCCCGACTTCCCACTAACTATGGCTACACCTTC